This entry lists 28 T cell receptor beta chains sequenced from one sample in a study of T cells in Graves' hyperthyroidism and ophthalmopathy. From RNA transcripts, TCR beta CDR3 regions were amplified. HTBI primers were the set used in a first-round RT-PCR of the TCR CDR3. TCRdb itself ran the multiplex PCR reads through MiXCR, one entry per CDR3 protein. Of about 840,000 distinct CDR3 sequences in the sample, 38% were seen once. The specimen was blood. The receptors come from a man younger than 35 with Graves' hyperthyroidism.

This clonotype appeared many times. The CDR3 protein is CASSSGTGGTEQYF. CDR3 sequence (DNA): TGTGCCAGTAGTTCCGGGACAGGTGGAACCGAGCAGTACTTC. This sequence joins TRBV19 and TRBJ2-7; 8 bases map to TRBD1. Germline CDR1 and CDR2: LNHDA and SQIVND (reference sequence). The CDR3 totals 14 residues. Unmatched junction bases numbered 9, after V lost 5 bases and J lost 6 bases. The full variable domain, completed using reference TRBV19 and TRBJ2-7, is DGGITQSPKYLFRKEGQNVTLSCEQNLNHDAMYWYRQDPGQGLRLIYYSQIVNDFQKGDIAEGYSVSREKKESFPLTVTSAQKNPTAFYLCASSSGTGGTEQYFGPGTRLTVT.

For this clonotype: The junction shows a germline mismatch at one end, possibly a read error. V is TRBV2 and J is TRBJ2-7, with D maybe TRBD2 (6 bases). Germline V gene lookup returns CDR1 SNHLY and CDR2 FYNNEI. This CDR3 contains 14 residues. DNA of the CDR3: TGTGCCAGCAGCGAAGAAGGGAGGCCCTACGGGCAGTACTTC. It specifies CASSEEGRPYGQYF.

In this sample, this clonotype turned up a few times. The gene calls are TRBV10-3 and TRBJ2-6, with a possible D match to TRBD1 (5 bases). V was pared by 8 bases and J by 2 bases, with 10 bases between. Per germline, CDR1 ENHRY and CDR2 SYGVKD. CDR3 length: 14 amino acids. CDR3 amino acids: CAIVARAGANVLTF. CDR3 nucleotide sequence: TGTGCCATCGTGGCCAGGGCTGGGGCCAACGTCCTGACTTTC.

As regards this clonotype: A much larger clone lies one base from this, so it may be a read error. The gene calls are TRBV19 and TRBJ1-4; unclear D gene. CDR3 length equals 14 residues. Germline values: CDR1 LNHDA, CDR2 SQIVND (reference sequence). CDR3 protein: CVSSQRRVNEKLFF. In nucleotides, the CDR3 is TGTGTCAGTAGTCAACGGAGGGTTAATGAAAAACTGTTTTTT.

This clonotype occurred once. CDR3 sequence (DNA): TGTGCCAGCATAGCGGGGGGGGTCCAAGAGACCCAGTACTTC. Translation: CASIAGGVQETQYF. The chain uses TRBV25-1 and TRBJ2-5; 11 nucleotides match TRBD2. The germline V gene encodes CDR1 MGHDK and CDR2 SYGVNS. CDR3 length: 14 residues. V lost 7 bases and J lost 1; bases outside the gene matches: 2.

This clonotype was seen many times. The V and J genes are TRBV7-2 and TRBJ1-1; D gene unclear. Germline assignment: CDR1 SGHTA and CDR2 FQGNSA. The length of the CDR3 is 13 residues. Trimming stripped 1 base from V and 3 bases from J, with 6 bases between. In nucleotides, the CDR3 is TGTGCCAGCAGCTTAGTCCAGTACACTGAAGCTTTCTTT. This translates into CASSLVQYTEAFF.

The chain combines TRBV2 with TRBJ2-7; D is unclear. This CDR3 region has 13 residues. V was clipped by 4 bases and J by 2 bases, with 9 bases between them. Germline-derived CDR1 and CDR2 are SNHLY and FYNNEI. CDR3 sequence: CASSGGNPYEQYF. CDR3 in DNA: TGTGCCAGCAGTGGGGGAAACCCCTACGAGCAGTACTTC.

The chain uses TRBV12-3 or TRBV12-4 and TRBJ1-2; 7 bases fit TRBD1. The CDR3 totals 13 residues. Losses at the gene ends were 6 bases for V and 8 bases for J; bases not matched to a gene: 9. CDR3 sequence: CASSLRQGEGYTF. The CDR3 DNA follows: TGTGCCAGCAGCCTGAGACAGGGCGAAGGCTACACCTTC.

This clonotype was recorded many times. The V call is TRBV19, the J call TRBJ1-2; unclear D gene. From germline, CDR1 is LNHDA and CDR2 SQIVND (reference sequence). V was trimmed by 3 bases and J by 4 bases, leaving 6 bases between them. The CDR3 contains 12 residues. The CDR3 nucleotides are TGTGCCAGTAGTATTCACCCCTATGGCTACACCTTC. As protein: CASSIHPYGYTF.

The genes are TRBV29-1 and TRBJ2-5, with a possible D match to TRBD1 (6 bases). Trimming took 8 bases from V and 5 from J, leaving 15 bases between them. The V gene's germline CDR1 is SQVTM and CDR2 ANQGSEA. The CDR3 contains 12 residues. For the CDR3, the DNA is TGCAGCCCTTGGCCAGGGGAGGAGACCCAGTACTTC. Its protein is CSPWPGEETQYF.

This rearrangement joins TRBV7-9 to TRBJ2-5, with D perhaps matching TRBD1 (5 bases). The CDR3 is 12 residues long. Germline assignment: CDR1 SEHNR and CDR2 FQNEAQ (reference sequence). Trimming removed 3 bases from V and 6 bases from J, with 8 bases in between. CDR3 nucleotides: TGTGCCAGCAGCTTTTCAGGGCAGACCCAGTACTTC. Its translation: CASSFSGQTQYF.

This chain connects TRBV7-8 to TRBJ2-7; D perhaps matches TRBD2 (6 bases). Between the trimmed V and J ends, which lost 5 bases and 4 bases, there was a span of 15 bases. This CDR3 region has 14 residues. Per the germline V gene, CDR1 is SGHVS and CDR2 is FQNEAQ. CDR3 sequence: CASSPIGSGYEQYF. For the CDR3, the DNA is TGTGCCAGCAGCCCTATAGGGAGCGGGTACGAGCAGTACTTC.

This chain joins TRBV20-1 and TRBJ2-7, with D possibly called TRBD1 or TRBD2 (5 bases each). The V and J ends lost 0 bases and 4 bases respectively, with 10 bases between them. The CDR3 covers 13 residues. The germline gives CDR1 DFQATT, CDR2 SNEGSKA (reference sequence). The CDR3 DNA reads TGCAGTGCTAGAGATTTGGGGGAATACGAGCAGTACTTC. Translation gives CSARDLGEYEQYF.

The J gene is TRBJ2-7, the V gene TRBV7-2; possible D gene TRBD2, 5 bases. Trimming cost V 5 bases and J 0 bases, with 17 bases left between them. This CDR3 is 16 amino acids long. Germline V gene lookup returns CDR1 SGHTA and CDR2 FQGNSA. The CDR3 loop is CASSLRGIAPSYEQYF. CDR3 nucleotide sequence: TGTGCCAGCAGCCTCCGAGGGATAGCGCCCTCCTACGAGCAGTACTTC.

This chain uses TRBV10-3 with TRBJ2-7; 10 nucleotides agree with TRBD2. This CDR3 is built from 13 residues. The junction had 4 bases not matched to a gene; V was cut back by 7 bases and J by 4 bases. Germline V CDR1 and CDR2: ENHRY, SYGVKD. The DNA for the CDR3 is TGTGCCATCACCGGGACTAGCGAGTACGAGCAGTACTTC. This gives the protein CAITGTSEYEQYF.

Many counts were recorded for this clonotype. The chain has TRBV7-2 and TRBJ1-6; D gene unclear. V dropped 1 base and J dropped 9 bases, with 7 bases sitting between them. This CDR3 has 13 residues. CDR1 is SGHTA, CDR2 FQGNSA, per germline. The CDR3, as DNA: TGTGCCAGCAGCTTAGAACAGACTTCACCCCTCCACTTT. Its translation: CASSLEQTSPLHF.

The V call is TRBV20-1, the J call TRBJ2-5; 8 nucleotides match TRBD1. CDR1 is DFQATT and CDR2 is SNEGSKA in the germline V gene (reference sequence). J was trimmed by 7 bases and V by 6 bases; bases with no gene match: 10. This CDR3 has 13 amino acids. CDR3 sequence (DNA): TGCAGTGCCAGCCCACAAGGGACAGGGACCCAGTACTTC. Amino acid sequence: CSASPQGTGTQYF.

This clonotype occurred many times. CDR3 nucleotides: TGTGCCAGCAGTGGTAGGCTCAGGGAGACCCAGTACTTC. It specifies CASSGRLRETQYF. This chain uses TRBV25-1 with TRBJ2-5; D uncertain. V gave up 4 bases and J gave up 5 bases, with 11 bases separating them. Per the germline V gene, CDR1 is MGHDK and CDR2 is SYGVNS. The CDR3 length is 13 residues.

The gene calls are TRBV7-2 and TRBJ1-4, with D uncertain. This CDR3 is built from 12 residues. V was cut by 5 bases and J by 8 bases, with 9 bases left in between. The germline gives CDR1 SGHTA, CDR2 FQGNSA. CDR3 loop: CASSRTEEKLFF. DNA for the CDR3: TGTGCCAGCAGCCGGACCGAAGAAAAACTGTTTTTT.

This clonotype has at least ten counts. The chain carries TRBV19 and TRBJ1-5, with D possibly TRBD1 on 6 matching bases. Per germline, CDR1 LNHDA and CDR2 SQIVND (reference sequence). The ends were cut back, 8 bases at V and 4 bases at J, with 15 bases in the middle. The CDR3 has 14 amino acids. CDR3 in DNA: TGTGCCAGTTCGGGGACAACAGGGAATCAGCCCCAGCATTTT. Amino acids: CASSGTTGNQPQHF.

Concerning this clonotype: A much larger clone differs from this one at a single base, so this may be a read error. The chain joins TRBV10-3 to TRBJ2-7, with TRBD1 matching over 8 bases. V lost 11 bases, J lost 0 bases, and 6 bases stayed unmatched. CDR3 length: 13 amino acids. From germline, CDR1 is ENHRY and CDR2 SYGVKD. The CDR3 DNA reads as TGTGCCTTCGGGGGACAGGACTCCTACGAGCAGTACTTC. Protein sequence: CAFGGQDSYEQYF.

A few counts support this clonotype. The chain combines TRBV19 with TRBJ1-5, with a tentative D call TRBD1 (5 bases). Germline CDR1 and CDR2: LNHDA and SQIVND (reference sequence). This CDR3 has 13 amino acids. The V end was cut by 3 bases, the J end by 4 bases, with 7 bases between. CDR3 loop: CASSMWGNQPQHF. CDR3 in DNA: TGTGCCAGTAGTATGTGGGGGAATCAGCCCCAGCATTTT.

This clonotype was counted at least ten times. The chain links TRBV7-2 to TRBJ2-7; 8 nucleotides match TRBD1. J lost 4 bases, V lost 5 bases, and 7 bases had no gene match. The germline V gene has CDR1 SGHTA and CDR2 FQGNSA. The CDR3 is 14 amino acids. CDR3 in amino acids: CASSEQGVGYEQYF. The CDR3 coding sequence is TGTGCCAGCAGCGAACAGGGGGTTGGTTACGAGCAGTACTTC.

CDR3 amino acids: CASSEVPQGFYGYTF. CDR3 nucleotides: TGTGCCAGCAGTGAAGTACCACAGGGGTTTTATGGCTACACCTTC. J is TRBJ1-2 and V is TRBV6-6; 7 bases align to TRBD1. The CDR3 is made up of 15 amino acids. Germline values: CDR1 MNHNY, CDR2 SVGAGI (reference sequence). Germline trimming cut 5 bases from V and 5 bases from J; bases unmatched to any gene: 11.

The rearrangement joins TRBV6-1 to TRBJ1-6; 11 bases fit TRBD1. The CDR3 spans 15 residues. V was clipped by 6 bases and J by 7 bases; unmatched bases: 5. CDR1 and CDR2 (germline): MNHNS, SASEGT. The CDR3 DNA reads as TGTGCCAGCAGCTACGGACAGGGGGCGAATTCACCCCTCCACTTT. Encoded protein: CASSYGQGANSPLHF.

This CDR3 is CATSGGLAANTGELFF. The DNA of the CDR3 is TGTGCCACCAGTGGGGGCCTAGCGGCGAACACCGGGGAGCTGTTTTTT. The rearrangement uses TRBV24-1 and TRBJ2-2; TRBD2 matches at 7 bases. From germline, CDR1 is KGHDR and CDR2 SFDVKD. The junction had 5 bases not matched to a gene; V was cut back by 5 bases and J by 0 bases. The CDR3 totals 16 residues.

There are many counts of this clonotype. DNA for the CDR3: TGCAGCGTTACGACTCCCGAGGGCCCCTACGAGCAGTACTTC. Amino acids: CSVTTPEGPYEQYF. The V gene is TRBV29-1, the J gene TRBJ2-7; D possibly corresponds to TRBD2 (5 bases). The germline gives CDR1 SQVTM, CDR2 ANQGSEA. Deletions cut 5 bases from V and 2 bases from J, with 16 bases between. CDR3 length equals 14 residues.

The chain uses TRBV5-5 and TRBJ1-4, with a weak D call TRBD1 (6 bases). The ends were cut back, 0 bases at V and 6 bases at J, with 21 bases in the middle. The CDR3 is 18 amino acids. Germline CDR1 SGHKS, CDR2 YYEKEE (reference sequence). The CDR3 loop is CASSLDGTWGRRDEKLFF. In nucleotides, the CDR3 is TGTGCCAGCAGCTTGGACGGGACATGGGGGCGTCGTGATGAAAAACTGTTTTTT.